This TCR beta chain originates from a study of shared clonotypes between healthy human individuals. At the level of the study: Researchers assigned three CD4 naive, three CD4 memory, two CD8 naive and one CD8 memory plate to each donor. Study conclusions and caveats: The sole specimen, blood, was sampled, and tissue repertoires likely differ. Memory subsets had estimated richness that was generally smaller than that of naive subsets.

CD45RO-negative CD8 cells positively selected for CCR7 made up the naive population, which excluded terminally differentiated effector memory CD45RA+ cells. The CDR3 loop spans 11 amino acids. Germline lookup yields CDR1 MDHEN and CDR2 SYDVKM. V gave up 7 bases and J gave up 1 base, with 5 bases separating them. In the case of this clone: No antigen is known for it. The sample has other DNA sequences that encode this CDR3 too.

The test was conducted at deep level. Method: immunoSEQ multiplex PCR; TCRdb's copy keeps in-frame clones and lacks some. The table records hundreds of thousands of clones, about 95% of them present only once. The clonotype originates from a woman in her 30s in good health. Sequenced material: naive CD8+ T cells sorted from blood. V is TRBV28 and J is TRBJ2-7; D is unclear. Here the CDR3 reads CASTDSYEQYF. CDR3 bases: TGTGCCAGCACCGATTCCTACGAGCAGTACTTC.